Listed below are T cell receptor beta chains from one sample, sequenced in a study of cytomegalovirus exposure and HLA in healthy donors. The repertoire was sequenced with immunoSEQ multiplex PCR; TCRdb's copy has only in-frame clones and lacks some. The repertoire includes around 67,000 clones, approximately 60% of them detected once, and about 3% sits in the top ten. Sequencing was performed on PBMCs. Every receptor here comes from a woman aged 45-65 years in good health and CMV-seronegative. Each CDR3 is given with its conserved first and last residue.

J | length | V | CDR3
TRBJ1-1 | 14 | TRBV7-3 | CASSLGLVGTEAFF
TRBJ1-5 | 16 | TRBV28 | CASSSAGGAWGQPQHF
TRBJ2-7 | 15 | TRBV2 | CASTLFLGTGYEQYF
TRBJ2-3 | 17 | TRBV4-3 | CASSQARTAVATDTQYF
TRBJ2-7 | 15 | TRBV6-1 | CASRLTSDQSYEQYF
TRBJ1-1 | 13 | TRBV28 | CASSPRQNTEAFF
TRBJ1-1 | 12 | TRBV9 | CASSLQGTEAFF
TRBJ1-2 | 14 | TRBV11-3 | CASSDRDRGYGYTF
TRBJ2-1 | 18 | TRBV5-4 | CASSPGGTSGRGYNEQFF
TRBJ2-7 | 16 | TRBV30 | CACDGKPGQGALEQYF
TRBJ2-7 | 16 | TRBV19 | CASSIRQGWGKDEQYF
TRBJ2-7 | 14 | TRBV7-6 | CASSLSLVSYEQYF
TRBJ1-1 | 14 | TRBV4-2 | CASSHEGLNTEAFF
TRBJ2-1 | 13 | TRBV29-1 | CSARGDRGNEQFF
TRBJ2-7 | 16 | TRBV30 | CAWTASDRGDLYEQYF
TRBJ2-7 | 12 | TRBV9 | CASSSLEGEQYF
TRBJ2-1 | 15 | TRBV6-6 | CASSLLAGVNNEQFF
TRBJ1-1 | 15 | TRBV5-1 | CASSLGPGVNTEAFF
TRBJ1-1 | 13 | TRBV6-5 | CASSYEVNTEAFF
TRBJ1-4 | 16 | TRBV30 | CAWSPSLRGYNEKLFF
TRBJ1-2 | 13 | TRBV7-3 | CASSPDRNYGYTF
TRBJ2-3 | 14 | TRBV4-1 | CASSQSLPRDTQYF
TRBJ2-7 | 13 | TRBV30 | CAWSVVGGLEQYF
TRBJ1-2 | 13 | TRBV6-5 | CASSNRGYYGYTF
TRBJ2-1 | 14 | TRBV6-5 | CASSRDRGYNEQFF
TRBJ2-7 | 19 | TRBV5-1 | CASSLALAGSFLGSYEQYF
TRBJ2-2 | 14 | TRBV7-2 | CASSLAGVTGELFF
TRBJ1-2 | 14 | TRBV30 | CAWSRQTGNYGYTF
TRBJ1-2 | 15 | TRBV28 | CASSLAGDRGYGYTF
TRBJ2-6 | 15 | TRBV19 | CASTAGGSGANVLTF
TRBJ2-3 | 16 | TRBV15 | CATSKLQGFGTDTQYF
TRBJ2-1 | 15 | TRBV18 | CASSPGTSGYNEQFF
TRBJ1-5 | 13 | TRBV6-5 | CASSSQENQPQHF
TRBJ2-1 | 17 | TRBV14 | CASSQEPLGAGDNEQFF
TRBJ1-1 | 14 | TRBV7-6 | CASSSAEENTEAFF
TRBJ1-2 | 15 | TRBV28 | CASTSPGAGLYGYTF
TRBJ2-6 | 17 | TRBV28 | CASRYSGGSSGANVLTF
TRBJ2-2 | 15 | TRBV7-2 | CASSLVGLNTGELFF
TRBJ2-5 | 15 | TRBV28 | CASGLGHGSQETQYF
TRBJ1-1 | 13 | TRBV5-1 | CASSLMLGTEAFF
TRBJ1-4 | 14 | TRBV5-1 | CASSLSGDTEKLFF